The present T cell receptor beta chain was sequenced within a study of vaccination and CD4 T cells after COVID-19. Study background: Each control culture was treated with a CEFX pool, an HIV-1 Nef pool, or no peptide. General observations from the study: SARS-CoV-2-reactive clonotypes showed a nonsignificant median rise from roughly 21 to 40.

Cultured CD4+ T-cell DNA underwent Oncomine TCR Beta short-read sequencing. TCRdb reprocessed the PCR reads via MiXCR and lists one record per CDR3 protein. The sample includes roughly 11,000 distinct CDR3 sequences, less than 65% seen only once; the top ten take approximately 24%. CDR1 is SNHLY, CDR2 FYNNEI, per germline. V was shortened by 4 bases and J by 4 bases, with 10 bases between the two germline ends. The length of the CDR3 is 13 residues. Treatment indicated: approximately 9-day PBMC culture with coronavirus spike peptide pools or control peptides (ViraFEST assay). About this clonotype itself: Its antigen remains unidentified.

This rearrangement joins TRBV2 to TRBJ1-2, with TRBD1 as a possible D gene (5 bases). The sequence derives from a human donor who had recovered from COVID-19. The sample in question was CD4+ T cells from blood, cultured in vitro, obtained before SARS-CoV-2 vaccination. The CDR3 region has the DNA TGTGCCAGCAGTGGACAGTCGTCCTATGGCTACACCTTC. As protein: CASSGQSSYGYTF. Filled out from reference TRBV2 and TRBJ1-2, the complete variable domain reads EPEVTQTPSHQVTQMGQEVILRCVPISNHLYFYWYRQILGQKVEFLVSFYNNEISEKSEIFDDQFSVERPDGSNFTLKIRSTKLEDSAMYFCASSGQSSYGYTFGSGTRLTVV.